This T cell receptor (beta chain) stems from a study of low-dose radiotherapy and immunotherapy resistance in tumors. Study background: A daily 300 mg dose of oral aspirin was taken by patients for four cycles from cycle 1 day 1.

TRAV- and TRBV-specific primers were used for first-strand cDNA, which covered alpha and beta chains. TCR amplification used roughly 18 PCR cycles, a constant-region primer and a V-primer adapter. Isolated mRNA underwent amplification by in vitro transcription. TCRdb reanalysed the reads using MiXCR and keeps one entry per CDR3 protein. The sample includes about 30,000 distinct CDR3 sequences, approximately 49% of them seen just once. As to time point: after trial treatment. Regarding treatment: LDRT plus nivolumab, ipilimumab, low-dose cyclophosphamide and aspirin (RACIN trial). Those eligible were patients bearing advanced solid tumors lacking tumor-infiltrating lymphocytes. Sequencing was performed on PBMCs, taken after low-dose radiotherapy plus immunotherapy. The TCR originated in a male donor with gallbladder cancer.

CDR3 coding DNA: TGCGCCAGCAGCTTGGTAGCTGGGGCATTCGGTTTGAACACTGAAGCTTTCTTT. This translates into CASSLVAGAFGLNTEAFF. The chain uses TRBV5-1 and TRBJ1-1; maybe TRBD1 (5 bases). The CDR3 has 18 amino acids. Germline V gives CDR1 SGHRS, CDR2 YFSETQ. V dropped 0 bases and J dropped 0 bases, with 18 bases sitting between them. Complete variable domain (other parts from reference TRBV5-1 and TRBJ1-1): KAGVTQTPRYLIKTRGQQVTLSCSPISGHRSVSWYQQTPGQGLQFLFEYFSETQRNKGNFPGRFSGRQFSNSRSEMNVSTLELGDSALYLCASSLVAGAFGLNTEAFFGQGTRLTVV.